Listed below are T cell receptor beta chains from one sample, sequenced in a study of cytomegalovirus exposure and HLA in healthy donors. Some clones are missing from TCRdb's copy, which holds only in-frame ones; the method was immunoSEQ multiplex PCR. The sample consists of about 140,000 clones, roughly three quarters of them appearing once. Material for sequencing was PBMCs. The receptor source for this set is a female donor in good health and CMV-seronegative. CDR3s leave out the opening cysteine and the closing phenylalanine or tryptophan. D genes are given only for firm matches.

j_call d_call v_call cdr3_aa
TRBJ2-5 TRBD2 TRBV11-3 ASSPGLAGEQETQY
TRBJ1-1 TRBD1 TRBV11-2 ASSLGGQGGTEAF
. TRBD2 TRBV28 ASSLAGGTYEQY
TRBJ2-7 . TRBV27 ASSLQGPGYEQY
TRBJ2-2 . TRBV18 ASSPQPGQNTGELF
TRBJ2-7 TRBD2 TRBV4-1 ASSQRLAAYEQY
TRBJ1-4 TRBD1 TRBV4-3 ASSRNSGTGGEKLF
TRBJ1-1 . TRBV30 AWGRGSAEAF
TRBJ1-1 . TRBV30 AWRGLLEAF
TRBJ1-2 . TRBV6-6 ASNGGGAGYGYT
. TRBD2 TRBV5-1 ASSLVPGTSGRAIYEQY
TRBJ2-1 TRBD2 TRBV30 AWRASGSYNEQF
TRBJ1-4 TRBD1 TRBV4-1 ASSQGQGNEKLF
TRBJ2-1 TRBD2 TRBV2 ASIPAGGLNEQF
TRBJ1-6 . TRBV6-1 ASRLDRYNSPLH
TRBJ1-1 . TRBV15 ATSRNSNTEAF
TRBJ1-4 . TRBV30 AWNHRTNEKLF
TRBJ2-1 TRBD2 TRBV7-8 ASSFREGNEQF
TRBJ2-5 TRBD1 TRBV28 ASKRGRETQY
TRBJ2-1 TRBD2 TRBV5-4 AVGGVTSGKAYNEQF
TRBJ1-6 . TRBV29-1 SVGSSYNSPLH
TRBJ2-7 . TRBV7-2 ASSIRQSSYEQY
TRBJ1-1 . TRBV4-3 ASSRTSRNTEAF
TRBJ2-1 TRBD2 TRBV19 ASGGLDISYNEQF
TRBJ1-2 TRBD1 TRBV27 ASSLAGQGYGYT
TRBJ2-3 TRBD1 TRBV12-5 ASGFGQEGDTQY
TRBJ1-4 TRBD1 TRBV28 ASSLGTGVGDNEKLF
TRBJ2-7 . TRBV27 ASSFRQGTLGEQY
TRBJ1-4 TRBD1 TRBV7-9 ASSAADRALNEKLF
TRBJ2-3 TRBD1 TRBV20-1 SAYRGDTQY
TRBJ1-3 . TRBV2 ASSEEAGTPGNTIY
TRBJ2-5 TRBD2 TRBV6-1 ASSEEASGSQRETQY
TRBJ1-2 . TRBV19 ASSPAGYGYT
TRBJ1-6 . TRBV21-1 ASSKAWGSRGQGVGAYNSPLH
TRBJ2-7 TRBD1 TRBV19 ASSIGTGVYEQY
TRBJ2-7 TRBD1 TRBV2 AGGQGRDEQY
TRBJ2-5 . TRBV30 AWRPGAGAQY
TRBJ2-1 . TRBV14 ASSSYGGFNNEQF